This T cell receptor (beta chain) was identified in a study of cytomegalovirus exposure and HLA in healthy donors. Whole-study context: In a later analysis, it was reported that the 120 or so validation repertoires had been produced on the same platform as the 600 to 850 repertoires belonging to the first cohort.

Profiling relied on immunoSEQ multiplex PCR, and the TCRdb table lists in-frame clones only, not all of them. The table lists roughly 98,000 clones, more than 85% of them singletons. CDR3 length: 14 residues. Trimming removed 4 bases at V and 2 bases at J, with 12 bases between. Germline lookup yields CDR1 SQVTM and CDR2 ANQGSEA. As for this clone: The antigen is not known.

Study-level findings and limits: Confirmation was obtained in vitro that a few CMV-associated chains are specific for CMV antigens.

Specimen: PBMCs. The V gene is TRBV29-1, the J gene TRBJ2-4; D is perhaps TRBD1 (5 bases). This clonotype was obtained from a man aged 18-30 years in good health and CMV-seropositive. Written as DNA, the CDR3 is TGCAGCGTTGCGCAGGGTGGGACCAAAAACATTCAGTACTTC. This translates into CSVAQGGTKNIQYF.